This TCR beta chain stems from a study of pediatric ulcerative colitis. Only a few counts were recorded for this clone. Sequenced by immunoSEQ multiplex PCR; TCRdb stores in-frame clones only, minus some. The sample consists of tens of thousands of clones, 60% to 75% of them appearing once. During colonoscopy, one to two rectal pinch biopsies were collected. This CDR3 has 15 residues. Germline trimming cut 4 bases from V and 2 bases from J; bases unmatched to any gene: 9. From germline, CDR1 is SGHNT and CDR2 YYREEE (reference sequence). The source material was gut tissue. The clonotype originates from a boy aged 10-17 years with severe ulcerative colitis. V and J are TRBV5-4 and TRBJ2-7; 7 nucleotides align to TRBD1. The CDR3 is CASSLDRRNPYEQYF. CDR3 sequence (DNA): TGTGCCAGCAGCCTGGACAGGAGAAACCCCTACGAGCAGTACTTC.